The text below deals with one T cell receptor (beta chain). The V and J ends lost 4 bases and 0 bases respectively, with 13 bases between them. CDR3 length: 17 residues. Per germline, CDR1 MGHDK and CDR2 SYGVNS. The data are from a study of blood T cell repertoires in COVID-19. Background on the study: Collection of acute and convalescent COVID-19 samples took place in the United States, Italy and Spain.

Under the authors' procedure: Reference gene primer amplification gave nucleated cell count estimates. Assay used: immunoSEQ multiplex PCR; TCRdb lists only in-frame clones, some missing. The V and J calls and clone size come from that table; D and trimming were worked out from the DNA. This sample carries some 110,000 clones, around 85% of them seen once, and the ten largest clones take around 3%. The chain recombines TRBV25-1 with TRBJ1-6; D remains unclear. The sequence came from a woman aged 80 or over with COVID-19, enrolled during active disease. Sequenced sample: peripheral blood. CDR3 loop: CASSGKAGPSYNSPLHF. CDR3 in DNA: TGTGCCAGCAGTGGCAAGGCAGGCCCCTCCTATAATTCACCCCTCCACTTT. The full variable domain, its missing parts supplied by reference TRBV25-1 and TRBJ1-6, is EADIYQTPRYLVIGTGKKITLECSQTMGHDKMYWYQQDPGMELHLIHYSYGVNSTEKGDLSSESTVSRIRTEHFPLTLESARPSHTSQYLCASSGKAGPSYNSPLHFGNGTRLTVT.